The present T cell receptor (beta chain) was sequenced within a study of cytomegalovirus exposure and HLA in healthy donors. Regarding the study as a whole: For cytomegalovirus status, the classifier reportedly gave diagnoses with high specificity and sensitivity. The study labeled approximately 150 TCR beta chains cytomegalovirus-associated.

Profiled with immunoSEQ multiplex PCR; TCRdb holds only in-frame clones, not every one. This table holds some 60,000 clones, approximately 96% found once. This CDR3 contains 15 residues. V was pared by 5 bases and J by 2 bases, with 8 bases of the junction left unmatched. Looked up from germline, CDR1 is MNHEY and CDR2 is SVGAGI. About this clone: Its antigen is still unknown.

This chain uses TRBV6-5 with TRBJ2-5; 7 bases are shared with TRBD1. This receptor was identified in a man between 18 and 35 years old in good health and CMV-seronegative. Sequencing was carried out using PBMCs. CDR3 sequence: CASSQGTAIQETQYF. The DNA of the CDR3 is TGTGCCAGCAGTCAAGGGACAGCCATTCAAGAGACCCAGTACTTC.